These 13 T cell receptor beta chains were all obtained from the same sample, sequenced in a study of blood T cell repertoires in COVID-19 (dated by TCRdb to about 2020). To prepare the library, the immunoSEQ multiplex PCR assay was applied. Imported from immuneACCESS, the table was reduced by TCRdb to in-frame sequences with V and J called. These copies leave out some clones; in studies compared against another copy, an unresolved V gene accounts for under half, and the cause of the remainder is not known. The sample table contains some 150,000 clones; only one count was recorded for more than 65% of them. Roughly 2.6% of the sample is held by the ten biggest clonotypes. What was sequenced was peripheral blood. These receptors were obtained from a human donor with acute or convalescent COVID-19. The donor label of this sample is uncertain.

The CDR3 region is CASSQDSAVNYGYTF. The CDR3 DNA is TGTGCCAGCAGCCAAGATTCGGCGGTTAACTATGGCTACACCTTC. The chain couples TRBV3-1 (or the pseudogene TRBV3-2) to TRBJ1-2; D is unclear. CDR1 LGHDT and CDR2 YNNKEL come from the germline V gene (reference sequence). The CDR3 extends over 15 amino acids. V was trimmed by 0 bases and J by 1 base, leaving 9 bases between them.

As concerns this clone: Other DNA sequences in this specimen translate into the identical CDR3. The chain employs TRBV18 and TRBJ2-2, with 11 bases matching TRBD1. Losses at the gene ends were 6 bases for V and 4 bases for J; bases not matched to a gene: 7. The CDR3 consists of 16 residues. The germline CDR1 and CDR2 sequences are KGHSH and LQKENI. The CDR3 loop is CASSPTGTGGTGELFF. The CDR3 DNA reads TGTGCCAGCTCCCCCACCGGGACAGGGGGCACCGGGGAGCTGTTTTTT.

This chain connects TRBV4-1 to TRBJ2-2; TRBD2 matches 10 bases. The CDR3 spans 15 residues. After removal of 8 bases from V and 4 bases from J, the junction contained 7 bases not matched to a gene. Germline V gene sequence: CDR1 MGHRA, CDR2 YSYEKL. This chain's CDR3 is CASRAGGSVTGELFF. In DNA, the CDR3 is TGCGCCAGCCGAGCGGGGGGGTCGGTCACCGGGGAGCTGTTTTTT.

V is TRBV6-6 and J is TRBJ2-1; D not resolved. CDR3 length: 14 amino acids. Germline loops: CDR1 MNHNY, CDR2 SVGAGI (reference sequence). Trimming took 2 bases from V and 6 from J, leaving 11 bases between them. The CDR3: CASSYGQAPNEQFF. CDR3 in DNA: TGTGCCAGCAGTTACGGGCAGGCTCCCAATGAGCAGTTCTTC.

The gene calls are TRBV5-1 and TRBJ2-2, with TRBD2 identical over 11 bases. From germline, CDR1 is SGHRS and CDR2 YFSETQ. This CDR3 is built from 17 residues. The V gene end was trimmed by 2 bases and the J gene end by 1 base; junction bases not matched to a gene: 4. CDR3 DNA: TGCGCCAGCAGCTTCCCCGGGACTAGCGGGAACACCGGGGAGCTGTTTTTT. It codes for CASSFPGTSGNTGELFF.

The J gene is TRBJ1-5, the V gene TRBV7-2, with no clear D. Looked up from germline, CDR1 is SGHTA and CDR2 is FQGNSA. The germline V and J ends were trimmed by 3 bases and 4 bases, with 7 bases remaining between them. The CDR3 runs 13 residues. The CDR3 loop is CASSFQMNQPQHF. The CDR3 bases are TGTGCCAGCAGCTTCCAGATGAATCAGCCCCAGCATTTT.

In its sample, this clone was seen once. The chain has TRBV19 and TRBJ2-6; D not certain. This CDR3 comprises 17 residues. Trimming left V 9 bases short and J 0 bases short, with 18 bases between. Germline CDR1 is LNHDA and CDR2 is SQIVND (reference sequence). CDR3 sequence (DNA): TGTGCCAGCTCGTCCCCTAAAACTGGCTCTGGGGCCAACGTCCTGACTTTC. It specifies CASSSPKTGSGANVLTF.

This chain links TRBV19 with TRBJ2-1; TRBD1 agrees at 10 bases. The CDR3 contains 16 residues. Germline lookup yields CDR1 LNHDA and CDR2 SQIVND (reference sequence). Trimming removed 4 bases from V and 7 bases from J; junction bases left unmatched: 10. This chain's CDR3 is CASSKSRDRGLNEQFF. The CDR3, as DNA: TGTGCCAGTAGTAAAAGCCGGGACAGGGGATTAAATGAGCAGTTCTTC.

The rearrangement links TRBV7-2 to TRBJ1-5; D call uncertain. Trimming took off 1 base at V and 8 bases at J, with 9 bases between the two ends. The CDR3 contains 13 residues. Per germline, CDR1 SGHTA and CDR2 FQGNSA. The DNA for the CDR3 is TGTGCCAGCAGCTTAGAGGAGGGAAAGCCCCAGCATTTT. As protein: CASSLEEGKPQHF. Full variable domain (remainder filled in from reference TRBV7-2 and TRBJ1-5): GAGVSQSPSNKVTEKGKDVELRCDPISGHTALYWYRQSLGQGLEFLIYFQGNSAPDKSGLPSDRFSAERTGGSVSTLTIQRTQQEDSAVYLCASSLEEGKPQHFGDGTRLSIL.

The chain employs TRBV15 and TRBJ2-3, with D unresolved. This CDR3 has 16 amino acids. The germline V and J ends were trimmed by 6 bases and 3 bases, with 19 bases remaining between them. CDR1 and CDR2 from the germline V gene are LNHNV and YYDKDF (reference sequence). The CDR3 coding sequence is TGTGCCACCAGTAGCATGCAAGGCGCCCGGACAGATACGCAGTATTTT. Its protein is CATSSMQGARTDTQYF.

A few counts support this clone. The chain joins TRBV7-2 to TRBJ2-7; the match to TRBD1 covers 10 bases. The CDR3 runs 15 residues. V dropped 1 base and J dropped 6; count of bases not matched to a gene: 6. Germline assignment: CDR1 SGHTA and CDR2 FQGNSA. CDR3 in amino acids: CASSLESGQGSEQYF. For the CDR3, the DNA is TGTGCCAGCAGCTTAGAGTCGGGACAGGGGAGCGAGCAGTACTTC. Complete variable domain (other parts from reference TRBV7-2 and TRBJ2-7): GAGVSQSPSNKVTEKGKDVELRCDPISGHTALYWYRQSLGQGLEFLIYFQGNSAPDKSGLPSDRFSAERTGGSVSTLTIQRTQQEDSAVYLCASSLESGQGSEQYFGPGTRLTVT.

This clone was observed once. This chain uses TRBV5-1 with TRBJ1-2, with TRBD1 matching 10 bases. The CDR3 is 15 residues long. J gave up 2 bases and V 4 bases, and 5 bases lay outside the gene matches. Germline CDR1 is SGHRS and CDR2 is YFSETQ. In DNA, the CDR3 is TGCGCCAGCAGCGTAGAGACAGGGGGCAACTATGGCTACACCTTC. It encodes CASSVETGGNYGYTF.

The chain employs TRBV12-3 or TRBV12-4 and TRBJ1-5, with D uncertain. This CDR3 region has 12 residues. Trimming stripped 6 bases from V and 5 bases from J, with 8 bases between. The CDR3 reads CASSRSHQPQHF. CDR3 nucleotides: TGTGCCAGCAGCCGTTCCCATCAGCCCCAGCATTTT.